This T cell receptor beta chain derives from a study of T cell repertoires in cytomegalovirus infection. Across the study: CMV epitopes used comprised recently identified HLA-C-restricted ones and well-studied HLA-B-restricted ones. Public TCR beta signatures indicated both CMV infection and matching HLA type.

Each CDR3 protein is one row after TCRdb ran MiXCR on the reads. The top ten hold 18% of the sample, which has hundreds of thousands of distinct CDR3 sequences, around a third seen once. This clonotype occurred once. Its antigen remains unknown. The clonotype comes from a human donor in good health (CMV status not recorded). Some clones in this sample may be carry-over from other donors' samples. The sample consisted of cultured PBMCs, taken from culture after CMV antigen stimulation.

CDR3 coding DNA: TGTGCCAGCAGGGGGGGGGGCCCAAACTATAATTCACCCCTCCACTTT. Its translation is CASRGGGPNYNSPLHF. The chain couples TRBV6-5 to TRBJ1-6, with D tentatively TRBD1 (6 bases). The germline CDR1 and CDR2 sequences are MNHEY and SVGAGI. V dropped 6 bases and J dropped 3 bases, with 15 bases sitting between them. The CDR3 length is 16 residues.